These 30 T cell receptor beta chains came from one sample sequenced in a study of control samples from healthy donors and cancer patients. Libraries were prepared by immunoSEQ multiplex PCR; TCRdb keeps only in-frame clonotypes and omits some of them. The table has about 150,000 clones, roughly 92% seen once. The specimen sequenced was blood. These receptors all come from a woman in her thirties in good health.

The sample holds a few counts of this clone. The CDR3 DNA sequence: TGTGCCAGCAGTTACGGCCAGGGGGCAAGTCATGTTTTCTTT. It is translated as CASSYGQGASHVFF. V and J are TRBV6-2 or TRBV6-3 and TRBJ1-1; 8 nucleotides match TRBD1. The V and J ends lost 2 bases and 13 bases, in that order; junction bases with no gene match: 12. The length of the CDR3 is 14 residues. The germline V gene encodes CDR1 MNHEY and CDR2 SVGEGT.

The chain couples TRBV3-1 (or the pseudogene TRBV3-2) to TRBJ2-7; the match to TRBD2 covers 7 bases. V lost 3 bases and J lost 7; bases outside the gene matches: 9. CDR1 and CDR2 from the germline V gene are LGHDT and YNNKEL (reference sequence). This CDR3 region has 14 residues. This CDR3 reads CASSQTSAGREQYF. CDR3 nucleotides: TGTGCCAGCAGCCAGACCTCAGCCGGGAGGGAGCAGTACTTC.

The genes are TRBV18 and TRBJ1-6; TRBD1 matches 9 bases. The CDR3 runs 14 residues. Germline values: CDR1 KGHSH, CDR2 LQKENI. V lost 6 bases, J lost 7 bases, and 4 bases stayed unmatched. CDR3: CASSPDRGNSPLHF. Here the CDR3 DNA reads TGTGCCAGCTCCCCCGACAGGGGGAATTCACCCCTCCACTTT.

The V and J genes are TRBV2 and TRBJ2-1; D may be TRBD1 (6 bases). CDR1 is SNHLY, CDR2 FYNNEI, per germline. Trimming removed 6 bases at V and 1 base at J, with 13 bases between. CDR3 length: 15 residues. CDR3 in amino acids: CASRSWQGSYNEQFF. In nucleotides, the CDR3 is TGTGCCAGCAGATCGTGGCAGGGGTCCTACAATGAGCAGTTCTTC.

A word on this clone: Other DNA sequences in the sample encode the same CDR3. The chain couples TRBV28 to TRBJ1-1; 8 bases are a match to TRBD1. The V and J ends lost 4 bases and 0 bases, in that order; junction bases with no gene match: 4. Germline V CDR1 and CDR2: MDHEN, SYDVKM. The CDR3 sequence is 15 residues long. The CDR3: CASSSVDRVNTEAFF. The CDR3 bases are TGTGCCAGCAGTTCCGTGGACAGGGTGAACACTGAAGCTTTCTTT.

The rearrangement uses TRBV28 and TRBJ1-2; 8 nucleotides agree with TRBD1. The CDR3 is 13 amino acids. With 3 bases clipped from V and 8 bases from J, the junction kept 5 bases outside the gene matches. CDR1 and CDR2 (germline): MDHEN, SYDVKM. In DNA, the CDR3 is TGTGCCAGCAGTTTGGACAGGGCGGGCGGCTACACCTTC. Translating it yields CASSLDRAGGYTF.

This chain uses TRBV28 with TRBJ1-1; D is possibly TRBD1 (6 bases). V lost 6 bases and J lost 2, with 25 bases in between. The CDR3 is 18 residues long. Looked up from germline, CDR1 is MDHEN and CDR2 is SYDVKM. CDR3 nucleotide sequence: TGTGCCAGCAGCTTCGCCCCGACAGGATGGGGGTCCAACACTGAAGCTTTCTTT. This sequence encodes CASSFAPTGWGSNTEAFF.

The chain carries TRBV28 and TRBJ1-2; D unclear. The CDR3 is 17 residues long. The germline V gene has CDR1 MDHEN and CDR2 SYDVKM. The ends were cut back, 5 bases at V and 2 bases at J, with 21 bases in the middle. As DNA, the CDR3 is TGTGCCAGCAGTCCGATTATGATTACTATTGACAACTATGGCTACACCTTC. It is translated as CASSPIMITIDNYGYTF.

This chain connects TRBV11-2 to TRBJ2-1, with D maybe TRBD2 (6 bases). V was clipped by 2 bases and J by 9 bases, with 23 bases between them. Germline-derived CDR1 and CDR2 are SGHAT and FQNNGV. The CDR3 sequence is 17 residues long. The CDR3 protein is CASSLSSSAIPLGEQFF. CDR3 DNA sequence: TGTGCCAGCAGCTTAAGTTCTAGCGCCATACCCCTCGGTGAGCAGTTCTTC.

The V and J genes are TRBV6-4 and TRBJ2-3, with TRBD2 identical over 10 bases. The ends lost 8 bases at V and 4 bases at J; junction bases unmatched: 9. The germline CDR1 and CDR2 sequences are MRHNA and SNTAGT. This CDR3 comprises 15 residues. The CDR3 reads CASRPVAGGSDTQYF. The CDR3 nucleotides are TGTGCCAGCCGCCCGGTAGCGGGAGGATCAGATACGCAGTATTTT.

The V and J genes are TRBV7-9 and TRBJ2-1; possibly TRBD2 for D (5 bases). Looked up from germline, CDR1 is SEHNR and CDR2 is FQNEAQ (reference sequence). There are 12 residues in the CDR3. The V end lost 3 bases, the J end lost 7 bases, and 7 bases lay between the germline ends. CDR3 coding DNA: TGTGCCAGCAGCTTCCGGGGAAATGAGCAGTTCTTC. Translation: CASSFRGNEQFF.

J is TRBJ2-1 and V is TRBV6-5; 10 bases match TRBD1. V was clipped by 2 bases and J by 3 bases; unmatched bases: 1. The CDR3 covers 15 residues. Germline CDR1 reads MNHEY; CDR2 reads SVGAGI. CDR3 sequence reads: CASSYGTGVYNEQFF. In nucleotides, the CDR3 is TGTGCCAGCAGTTACGGGACAGGGGTCTACAATGAGCAGTTCTTC.

This sequence joins TRBV7-8 and TRBJ2-2; D is possibly TRBD1 (5 bases). This CDR3 region has 15 residues. Between the trimmed V and J ends, which lost 5 bases and 4 bases, there was a span of 14 bases. Germline CDR1 reads SGHVS; CDR2 reads FQNEAQ. Here the CDR3 reads CASSPRRASTGELFF. Written as DNA, the CDR3 is TGTGCCAGCAGCCCCCGCAGGGCGAGCACCGGGGAGCTGTTTTTT.

This sequence joins TRBV12-2 and TRBJ2-7; the D call of TRBD1 is as the table states it, not checked on the DNA. TRBV12-2 is a documented pseudogene. This CDR3 has 18 amino acids. CDR3 bases: TGTGCAAGTCGCGGGAGGGACAGGGGCCCTATTAGCTCCTACGAGCAGTACTTC. It encodes CASRGRDRGPISSYEQYF.

This chain connects TRBV5-6 to TRBJ2-2; 12 nucleotides match TRBD2. The CDR3 extends over 16 amino acids. Losses at the gene ends were 3 bases for V and 4 bases for J; bases not matched to a gene: 4. CDR1 is SGHDT and CDR2 is YYEEEE in the germline V gene. The CDR3 here is CASSWRLAGVTGELFF. The CDR3 DNA sequence: TGTGCCAGCAGCTGGAGACTAGCGGGAGTCACCGGGGAGCTGTTTTTT.

About this clone: At one end, the junction sequence differs from germline, possibly due to a read error. The chain joins TRBV6-5 to TRBJ2-5; tentative D call: TRBD2 (5 bases). Germline V lookup: CDR1 MNHEY, CDR2 SVGAGI. This CDR3 has 10 amino acids. The CDR3, as DNA: TGTGCCAGCAGGGAGGTTAGGGTCCACTTC. Residues: CASREVRVHF.

The rearrangement links TRBV5-5 to TRBJ2-1, with 7 positions matching TRBD2. CDR3 size: 15 residues. Germline V gene sequence: CDR1 SGHKS, CDR2 YYEKEE (reference sequence). V gave up 2 bases and J gave up 0 bases; unmatched junction bases: 2. The CDR3 nucleotides are TGTGCCAGCAGCTTAACTAGCGACTCCTACAATGAGCAGTTCTTC. This encodes CASSLTSDSYNEQFF.

The chain has TRBV6-5 and TRBJ2-7; the D call may be TRBD1 or TRBD2 (6 bases each). CDR1 and CDR2 (germline): MNHEY, SVGAGI. The CDR3 is 15 residues long. V was cut by 4 bases and J by 3 bases, with 16 bases left in between. CDR3 residues: CASSFDRQEGYEQYF. The CDR3 nucleotides read TGTGCCAGCAGTTTTGACCGACAGGAGGGCTACGAGCAGTACTTC.

The chain joins TRBV5-1 to TRBJ1-3; D is perhaps TRBD1 (5 bases). The CDR3 sequence is 17 residues long. V was clipped by 4 bases and J by 2 bases, with 19 bases between them. Germline CDR1 reads SGHRS; CDR2 reads YFSETQ. CDR3 coding DNA: TGCGCCAGCAGCCCCAGGGCAGCCGAGCAGCCTGGAAACACCATATATTTT. It encodes CASSPRAAEQPGNTIYF.

The rearrangement joins TRBV7-9 to TRBJ1-4; 7 bases map to TRBD1. CDR1 is SEHNR and CDR2 is FQNEAQ in the germline V gene (reference sequence). V lost 3 bases and J lost 7; bases outside the gene matches: 2. The CDR3 runs 13 residues. CDR3 bases: TGTGCCAGCAGCTTGCAGGGGGTTGAAAAACTGTTTTTT. Protein product: CASSLQGVEKLFF.

The chain employs TRBV9 and TRBJ2-1, with D possibly TRBD1 on 6 matching bases. Trimming left V 3 bases short and J 0 bases short, with 10 bases between. The CDR3 sequence is 15 residues long. Germline V gene sequence: CDR1 SGDLS, CDR2 YYNGEE. The CDR3 nucleotides are TGTGCCAGCAGCGAGATGGACAGCTCCTACAATGAGCAGTTCTTC. Protein product: CASSEMDSSYNEQFF.

This sequence joins TRBV24-1 and TRBJ2-5; D may be TRBD2 (6 bases). V was pared by 6 bases and J by 5 bases, with 12 bases between. The CDR3 extends over 13 amino acids. In germline, CDR1 is KGHDR, CDR2 SFDVKD. In DNA, the CDR3 is TGTGCCACCAGTAGGCGGGAATATGAGACCCAGTACTTC. Residues: CATSRREYETQYF.

The gene calls are TRBV27 and TRBJ1-2; tentative D call: TRBD1 (5 bases). The CDR3 is 14 amino acids. Germline CDR1 MNHEY, CDR2 SMNVEV (reference sequence). The V and J ends lost 2 bases and 4 bases respectively, with 11 bases between them. For the CDR3, the DNA is TGTGCCAGCAGTTTAGATCCGACAGTCTATGGCTACACCTTC. Translated: CASSLDPTVYGYTF.

The chain employs TRBV7-2 and TRBJ2-1; TRBD2 matches at 10 bases. There are 15 residues in the CDR3. The junction had 7 bases not matched to a gene; V was cut back by 6 bases and J by 5 bases. Germline CDR1 and CDR2: SGHTA and FQGNSA. CDR3 sequence: CASSYLAGVNNEQFF. The DNA for the CDR3 is TGTGCCAGCAGTTACCTAGCGGGAGTTAACAATGAGCAGTTCTTC.

The chain's CDR3 is CASSLESRSMGEQFF. CDR3 nucleotide sequence: TGTGCCAGCAGCTTAGAGTCTAGGTCCATGGGTGAGCAGTTCTTC. The J gene is TRBJ2-1, the V gene TRBV7-9; no clear D. This CDR3 has 15 amino acids. The V gene's germline CDR1 is SEHNR and CDR2 FQNEAQ (reference sequence). V was pared by 1 base and J by 9 bases, with 16 bases between.

The chain recombines TRBV27 with TRBJ1-4; TRBD1 aligns across 8 bases. CDR3 length: 14 amino acids. Germline CDR1 and CDR2: MNHEY and SMNVEV (reference sequence). The V gene end was trimmed by 3 bases and the J gene end by 8 bases; junction bases not matched to a gene: 5. DNA of the CDR3: TGTGCCAGCAGTTTGGACAGGGTGGGCGAAAAACTGTTTTTT. Its protein product is CASSLDRVGEKLFF.

The chain links TRBV7-8 to TRBJ1-5, with 7 bases fitting TRBD1. Germline V gene lookup returns CDR1 SGHVS and CDR2 FQNEAQ. This CDR3 is 15 amino acids long. Trimming removed 4 bases from V and 2 bases from J; junction bases left unmatched: 5. In nucleotides, the CDR3 is TGTGCCAGCAGCTCCCGAGACAGGGGCAATCAGCCCCAGCATTTT. Translating gives CASSSRDRGNQPQHF.

The chain links TRBV10-3 to TRBJ2-7, with D possibly TRBD2 on 6 matching bases. This CDR3 is built from 12 residues. Germline values: CDR1 ENHRY, CDR2 SYGVKD. V lost 7 bases, J lost 3 bases, and 10 bases lay in between. Written as DNA, the CDR3 is TGTGCCATCACCAATAGCGGCTACGAGCAGTACTTC. Residues: CAITNSGYEQYF.

The chain is built from TRBV28 and TRBJ2-1, with D perhaps TRBD2 (6 bases). CDR1 and CDR2 (germline): MDHEN, SYDVKM. V gave up 6 bases and J gave up 1 base, with 19 bases separating them. The CDR3 has 17 residues. CDR3 amino acids: CASRANPGRGSYNEQFF. CDR3 coding DNA: TGTGCCAGCAGGGCAAACCCCGGGAGAGGGTCCTACAATGAGCAGTTCTTC. The full variable domain, rest sourced from reference TRBV28 and TRBJ2-1, is DVKVTQSSRYLVKRTGEKVFLECVQDMDHENMFWYRQDPGLGLRLIYFSYDVKMKEKGDIPEGYSVSREKKERFSLILESASTNQTSMYLCASRANPGRGSYNEQFFGPGTRLTVL.

This clone was seen only once. Here the CDR3 DNA reads TGTGCCAGCAGCCAGGGGTCAAGCGGGGACACCGGGGAGCTGTTTTTT. Its protein product is CASSQGSSGDTGELFF. The chain employs TRBV7-9 and TRBJ2-2; TRBD2 might be the D (7 bases). Trimming stripped 5 bases from V and 3 bases from J, with 16 bases between. The CDR3 covers 16 residues. Germline CDR1 and CDR2: SEHNR and FQNEAQ (reference sequence).